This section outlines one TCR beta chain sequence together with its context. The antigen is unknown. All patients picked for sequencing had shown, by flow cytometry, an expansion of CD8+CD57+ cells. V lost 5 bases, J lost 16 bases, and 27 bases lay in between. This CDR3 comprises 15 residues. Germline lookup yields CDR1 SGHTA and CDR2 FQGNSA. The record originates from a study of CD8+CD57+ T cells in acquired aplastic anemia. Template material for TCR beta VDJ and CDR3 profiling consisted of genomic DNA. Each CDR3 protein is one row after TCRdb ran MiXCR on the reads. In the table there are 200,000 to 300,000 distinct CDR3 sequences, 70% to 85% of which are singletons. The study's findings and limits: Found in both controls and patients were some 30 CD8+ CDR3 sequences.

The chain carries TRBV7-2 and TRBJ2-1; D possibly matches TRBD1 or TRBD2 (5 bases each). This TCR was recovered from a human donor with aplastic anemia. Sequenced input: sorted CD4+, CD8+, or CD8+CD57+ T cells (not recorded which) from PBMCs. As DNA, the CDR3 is TGTGCCAGCAGCGTGGGACCCTTACGCTACAAGTACCACTTCTTC. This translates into CASSVGPLRYKYHFF.